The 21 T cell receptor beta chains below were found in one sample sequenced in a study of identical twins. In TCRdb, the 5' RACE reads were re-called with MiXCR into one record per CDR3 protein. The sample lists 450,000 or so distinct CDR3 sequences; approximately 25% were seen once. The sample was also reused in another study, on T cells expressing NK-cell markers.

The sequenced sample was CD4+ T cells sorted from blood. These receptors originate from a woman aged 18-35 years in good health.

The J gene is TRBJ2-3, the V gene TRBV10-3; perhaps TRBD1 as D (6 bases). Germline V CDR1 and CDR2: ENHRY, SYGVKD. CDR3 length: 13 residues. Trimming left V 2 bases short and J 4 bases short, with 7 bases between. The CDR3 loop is CAISERTADTQYF. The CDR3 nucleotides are TGTGCCATCAGTGAGAGGACAGCAGATACGCAGTATTTT.

CDR3 DNA sequence: TGTGCCAGCAGTGAGGCGGGGGAGGCTGAGCAGTACTTC. Protein sequence: CASSEAGEAEQYF. The rearrangement joins TRBV2 to TRBJ2-7; 7 positions match TRBD2. With 3 bases clipped from V and 7 bases from J, the junction kept 6 bases outside the gene matches. This CDR3 has 13 amino acids. Germline V CDR1 and CDR2: SNHLY, FYNNEI.

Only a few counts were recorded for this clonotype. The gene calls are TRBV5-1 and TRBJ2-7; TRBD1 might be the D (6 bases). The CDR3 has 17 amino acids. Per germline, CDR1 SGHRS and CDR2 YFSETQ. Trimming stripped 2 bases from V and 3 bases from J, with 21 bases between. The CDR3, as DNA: TGCGCCAGCAGCTTTAGTTATCGACAGGAGAGAAACTACGAGCAGTACTTC. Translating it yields CASSFSYRQERNYEQYF.

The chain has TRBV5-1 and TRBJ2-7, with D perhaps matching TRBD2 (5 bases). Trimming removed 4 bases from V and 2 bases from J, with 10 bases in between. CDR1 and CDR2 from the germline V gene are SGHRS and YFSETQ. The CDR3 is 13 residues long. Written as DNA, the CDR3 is TGCGCCAGCAGCCCCGGGGAGCCCTACGAGCAGTACTTC. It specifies CASSPGEPYEQYF.

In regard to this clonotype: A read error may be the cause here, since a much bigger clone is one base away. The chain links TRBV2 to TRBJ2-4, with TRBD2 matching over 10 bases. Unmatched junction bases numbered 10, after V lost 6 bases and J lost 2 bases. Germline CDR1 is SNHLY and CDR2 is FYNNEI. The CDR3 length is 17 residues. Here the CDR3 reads CASRFGLAAGTKNIQYF. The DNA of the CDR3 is TGTGCCAGCAGATTTGGACTAGCGGCGGGTACCAAAAACATTCAGTACTTC.

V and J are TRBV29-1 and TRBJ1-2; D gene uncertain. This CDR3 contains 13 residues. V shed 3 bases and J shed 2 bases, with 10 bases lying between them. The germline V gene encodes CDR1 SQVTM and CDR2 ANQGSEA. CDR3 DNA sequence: TGCAGCGTTGATGACCAGTGGAACTATGGCTACACCTTC. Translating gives CSVDDQWNYGYTF.

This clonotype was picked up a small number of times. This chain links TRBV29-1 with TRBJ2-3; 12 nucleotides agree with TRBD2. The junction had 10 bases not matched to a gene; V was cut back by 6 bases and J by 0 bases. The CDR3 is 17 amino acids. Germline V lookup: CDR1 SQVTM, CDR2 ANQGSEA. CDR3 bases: TGCAGCGTACCGACTAGCGGGAGAATCTCTAGCACAGATACGCAGTATTTT. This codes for CSVPTSGRISSTDTQYF.

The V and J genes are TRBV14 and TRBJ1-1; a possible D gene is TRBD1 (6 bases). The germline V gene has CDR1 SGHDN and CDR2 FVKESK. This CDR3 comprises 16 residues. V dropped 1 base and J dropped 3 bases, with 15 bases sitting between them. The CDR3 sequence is CASSQVTGRRDTEAFF. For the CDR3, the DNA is TGTGCCAGCAGCCAAGTCACAGGGAGACGGGACACTGAAGCTTTCTTT.

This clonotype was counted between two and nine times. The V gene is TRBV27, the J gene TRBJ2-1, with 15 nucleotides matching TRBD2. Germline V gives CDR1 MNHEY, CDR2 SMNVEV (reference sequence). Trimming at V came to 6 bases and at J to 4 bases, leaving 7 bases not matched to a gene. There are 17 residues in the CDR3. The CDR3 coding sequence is TGTGCCAGCAGGGGACTAGCGGGGGGCTACGATTACAATGAGCAGTTCTTC. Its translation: CASRGLAGGYDYNEQFF.

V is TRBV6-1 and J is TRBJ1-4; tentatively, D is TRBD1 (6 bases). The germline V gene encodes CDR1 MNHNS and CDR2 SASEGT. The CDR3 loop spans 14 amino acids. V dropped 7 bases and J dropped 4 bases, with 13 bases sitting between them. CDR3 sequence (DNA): TGTGCCAGCAAGGGGGAACGTCATAATGAAAAACTGTTTTTT. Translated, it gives CASKGERHNEKLFF.

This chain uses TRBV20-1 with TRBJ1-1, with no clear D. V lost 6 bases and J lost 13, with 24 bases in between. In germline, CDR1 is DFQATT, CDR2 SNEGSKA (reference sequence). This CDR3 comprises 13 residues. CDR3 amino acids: CSAGAGPSLSVFF. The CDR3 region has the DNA TGCAGTGCGGGCGCTGGGCCGAGCCTATCGGTTTTCTTT.

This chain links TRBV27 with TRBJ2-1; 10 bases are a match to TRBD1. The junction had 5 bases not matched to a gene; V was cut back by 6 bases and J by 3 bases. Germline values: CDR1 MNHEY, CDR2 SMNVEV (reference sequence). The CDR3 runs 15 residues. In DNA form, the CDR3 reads TGTGCCAGCAGGGGGGACAGGGGCTACTACAATGAGCAGTTCTTC. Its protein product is CASRGDRGYYNEQFF.

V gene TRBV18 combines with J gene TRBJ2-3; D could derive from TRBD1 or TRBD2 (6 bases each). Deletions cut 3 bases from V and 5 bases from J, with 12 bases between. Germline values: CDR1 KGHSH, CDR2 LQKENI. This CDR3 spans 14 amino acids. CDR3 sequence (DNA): TGTGCCAGCTCACCGGGGGCGGGGCAAGATACGCAGTATTTT. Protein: CASSPGAGQDTQYF.

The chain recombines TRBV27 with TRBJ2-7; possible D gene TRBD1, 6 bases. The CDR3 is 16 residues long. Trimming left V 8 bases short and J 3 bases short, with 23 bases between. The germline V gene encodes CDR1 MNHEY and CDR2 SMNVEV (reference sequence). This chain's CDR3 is CASVIPAGDTNYEQYF. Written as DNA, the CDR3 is TGTGCCAGCGTTATCCCGGCCGGGGACACTAACTACGAGCAGTACTTC.

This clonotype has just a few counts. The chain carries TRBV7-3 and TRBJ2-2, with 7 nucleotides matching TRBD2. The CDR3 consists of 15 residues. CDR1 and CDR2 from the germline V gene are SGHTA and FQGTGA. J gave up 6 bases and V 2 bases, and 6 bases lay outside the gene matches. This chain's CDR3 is CASSLRLAKSGELFF. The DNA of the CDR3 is TGTGCCAGCAGCTTACGACTAGCTAAGTCCGGGGAGCTGTTTTTT.

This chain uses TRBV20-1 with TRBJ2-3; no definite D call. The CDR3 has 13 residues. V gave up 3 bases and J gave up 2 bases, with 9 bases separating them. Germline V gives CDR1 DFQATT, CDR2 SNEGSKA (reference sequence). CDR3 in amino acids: CSASFGPTDTQYF. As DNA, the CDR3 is TGCAGTGCTAGCTTCGGTCCCACAGATACGCAGTATTTT.

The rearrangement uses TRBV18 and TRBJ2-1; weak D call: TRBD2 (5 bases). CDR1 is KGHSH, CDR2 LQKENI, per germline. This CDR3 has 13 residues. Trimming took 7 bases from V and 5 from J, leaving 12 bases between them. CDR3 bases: TGTGCCAGCTTGGCTAGCCTAAACAATGAGCAGTTCTTC. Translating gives CASLASLNNEQFF.

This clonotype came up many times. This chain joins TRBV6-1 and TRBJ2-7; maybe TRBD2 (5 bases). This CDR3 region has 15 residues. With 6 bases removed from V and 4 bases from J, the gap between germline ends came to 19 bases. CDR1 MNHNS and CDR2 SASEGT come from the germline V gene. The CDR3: CASSTEGRKGYEQYF. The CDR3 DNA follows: TGTGCCAGCAGCACCGAGGGTAGGAAGGGTTACGAGCAGTACTTC.

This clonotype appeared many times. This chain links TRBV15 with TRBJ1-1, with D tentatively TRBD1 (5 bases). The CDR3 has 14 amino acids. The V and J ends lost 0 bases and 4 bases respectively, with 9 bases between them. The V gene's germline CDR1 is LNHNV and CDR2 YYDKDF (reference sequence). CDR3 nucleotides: TGTGCCACCAGCAGAGATCCGGGGGTCACTGAAGCTTTCTTT. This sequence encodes CATSRDPGVTEAFF.

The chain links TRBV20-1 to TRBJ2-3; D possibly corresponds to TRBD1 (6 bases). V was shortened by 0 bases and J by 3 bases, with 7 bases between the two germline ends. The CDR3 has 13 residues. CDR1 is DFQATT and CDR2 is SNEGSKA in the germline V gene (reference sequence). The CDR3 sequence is CSARDGTTDTQYF. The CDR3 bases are TGCAGTGCTAGAGACGGGACAACAGATACGCAGTATTTT.

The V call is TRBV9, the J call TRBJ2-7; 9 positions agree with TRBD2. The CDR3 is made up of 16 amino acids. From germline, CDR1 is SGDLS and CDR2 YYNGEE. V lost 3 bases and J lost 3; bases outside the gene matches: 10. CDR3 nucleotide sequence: TGTGCCAGCAGCGAGGGGGGCCTAGCGGGAAACTACGAGCAGTACTTC. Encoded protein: CASSEGGLAGNYEQYF.